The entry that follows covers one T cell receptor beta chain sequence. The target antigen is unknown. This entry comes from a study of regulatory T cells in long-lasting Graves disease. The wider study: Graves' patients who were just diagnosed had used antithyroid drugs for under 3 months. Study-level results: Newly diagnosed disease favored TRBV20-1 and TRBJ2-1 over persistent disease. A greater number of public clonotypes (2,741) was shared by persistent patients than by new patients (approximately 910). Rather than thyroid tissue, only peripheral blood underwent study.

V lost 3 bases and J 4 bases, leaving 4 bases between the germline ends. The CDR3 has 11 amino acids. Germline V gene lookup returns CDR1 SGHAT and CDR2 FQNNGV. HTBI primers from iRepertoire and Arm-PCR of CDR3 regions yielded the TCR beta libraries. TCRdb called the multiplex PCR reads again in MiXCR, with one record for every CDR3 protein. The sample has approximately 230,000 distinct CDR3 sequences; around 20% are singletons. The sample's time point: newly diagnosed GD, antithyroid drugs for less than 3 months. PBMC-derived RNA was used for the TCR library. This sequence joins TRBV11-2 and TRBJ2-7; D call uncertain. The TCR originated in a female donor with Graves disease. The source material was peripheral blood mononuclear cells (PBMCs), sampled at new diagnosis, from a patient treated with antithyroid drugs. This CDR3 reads CASSFHYEQYF. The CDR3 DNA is TGTGCCAGCAGCTTTCATTACGAGCAGTACTTC.